These 12 T cell receptor beta chains came from one sample sequenced in a study of blood T cell repertoires in COVID-19. The protocol was immunoSEQ multiplex PCR, while the TCRdb copy is restricted to in-frame clones and leaves out a portion. The data show around 230,000 clones, roughly 82% seen once. Sequences were obtained from peripheral blood. Source of these receptors: a man aged 40-50 years who had recovered from COVID-19.

This clone was picked up a small number of times. The rearrangement uses TRBV7-9 and TRBJ1-2, with D possibly being TRBD1 (5 bases). The CDR3 is 14 amino acids. Germline CDR1 is SEHNR and CDR2 is FQNEAQ (reference sequence). V was clipped by 5 bases and J by 3 bases, with 13 bases between them. DNA of the CDR3: TGTGCCAGCAGCCCGTCGGGACTGGACTATGGCTACACCTTC. It yields the protein CASSPSGLDYGYTF.

The chain uses TRBV19 and TRBJ1-2, with 7 bases fitting TRBD1. The ends lost 6 bases at V and 10 bases at J; junction bases unmatched: 5. This CDR3 is 11 amino acids long. Germline V lookup: CDR1 LNHDA, CDR2 SQIVND (reference sequence). CDR3 nucleotides: TGTGCCAGTAGGCGACAGGGCCTCTACACCTTC. This sequence encodes CASRRQGLYTF.

This CDR3 reads CASSIDRDSNSPLHF. The CDR3, as DNA: TGTGCCAGTAGTATAGACCGGGACAGTAATTCACCCCTCCACTTT. The chain recombines TRBV19 with TRBJ1-6, with TRBD1 matching 7 bases. V shed 0 bases and J 6 bases; nucleotides not matched to a gene: 2. The CDR3 length is 15 residues. Germline-derived CDR1 and CDR2 are LNHDA and SQIVND (reference sequence).

The chain's CDR3 is CASSPQGSETGELFF. As DNA, the CDR3 is TGCGCCAGCAGCCCGCAGGGTTCGGAAACCGGGGAGCTGTTTTTT. This chain connects TRBV5-1 to TRBJ2-2, with D maybe TRBD1 (5 bases). The CDR3 has 15 amino acids. Germline V gene sequence: CDR1 SGHRS, CDR2 YFSETQ. V was pared by 4 bases and J by 5 bases, with 15 bases between.

The chain uses TRBV10-1 and TRBJ2-2, with 8 bases that match TRBD2. The CDR3 has 15 residues. Germline lookup yields CDR1 WNHNN and CDR2 SYGVQD (reference sequence). Trimming took 3 bases from V and 1 from J; bases not matched to a gene: 1. CDR3 in amino acids: CASSDSGRNTGELFF. The CDR3 DNA sequence: TGCGCCAGCAGTGACAGCGGGAGGAACACCGGGGAGCTGTTTTTT.

The chain has TRBV7-6 and TRBJ2-7, with D perhaps matching TRBD1 (6 bases). V lost 1 base, J lost 3 bases, and 13 bases lay in between. The CDR3 sequence is 15 residues long. Germline V gene sequence: CDR1 SGHVS, CDR2 FNYEAQ. The DNA for the CDR3 is TGTGCCAGCAGCTTAGGTACCGGCAGGGGCTACGAGCAGTACTTC. Encoded protein: CASSLGTGRGYEQYF.

This sequence joins TRBV6-5 and TRBJ2-3; 12 nucleotides match TRBD1. V lost 6 bases and J lost 5; bases outside the gene matches: 3. Germline V gene sequence: CDR1 MNHEY, CDR2 SVGAGI. The CDR3 has 14 residues. CDR3 nucleotides: TGTGCCAGCAGATGGGACAGGGGGCGAGATACGCAGTATTTT. As protein: CASRWDRGRDTQYF.

This clone was seen just once. The genes are TRBV15 and TRBJ1-4, with no clear D. V lost 1 base, J lost 15 bases, and 15 bases lay in between. The CDR3 sequence is 13 residues long. Germline V gene lookup returns CDR1 LNHNV and CDR2 YYDKDF (reference sequence). In DNA, the CDR3 is TGTGCCACCAGCAGAGGAAATACGAAACGGGTGTTTTTT. Amino acid sequence: CATSRGNTKRVFF.

The chain carries TRBV4-3 and TRBJ1-2, with 9 nucleotides matching TRBD1. Germline CDR1 and CDR2: LGHNA and YSLEER. This CDR3 contains 21 residues. Trimming at V came to 1 base and at J to 0 bases, leaving 18 bases not matched to a gene. CDR3 loop: CASSQVYGWTGVVAANYGYTF. For the CDR3, the DNA is TGCGCCAGCAGCCAAGTCTACGGGTGGACAGGGGTTGTAGCAGCTAACTATGGCTACACCTTC.

This clone has just one count. The chain combines TRBV20-1 with TRBJ1-1; D is undetermined. V gave up 5 bases and J gave up 12 bases, with 16 bases separating them. The CDR3 covers 11 residues. CDR1 is DFQATT, CDR2 SNEGSKA, per germline (reference sequence). The CDR3 sequence is CSAGLRSLTFF. CDR3 in DNA: TGCAGTGCTGGCCTACGGAGTTTAACTTTCTTT.

This clone appeared a few times. This rearrangement joins TRBV10-1 to TRBJ2-7; TRBD2 matches at 12 bases. This CDR3 spans 15 amino acids. The V and J ends lost 6 bases and 2 bases, in that order; junction bases with no gene match: 5. Germline loops: CDR1 WNHNN, CDR2 SYGVQD (reference sequence). The CDR3 bases are TGCGCCAGCAGAAGACTAGCGGGAGCTCCCTACGAGCAGTACTTC. Encoded protein: CASRRLAGAPYEQYF.

This clone came up a few times. The rearrangement joins TRBV7-9 to TRBJ1-1; unclear D gene. Trimming stripped 1 base from V and 10 bases from J, with 13 bases between. The CDR3 covers 13 residues. Germline assignment: CDR1 SEHNR and CDR2 FQNEAQ (reference sequence). The CDR3 region is CASSLESSGGAFF. CDR3 sequence (DNA): TGTGCCAGCAGCTTAGAATCGTCGGGTGGAGCTTTCTTT. Together with reference TRBV7-9 and TRBJ1-1, the CDR3 gives the full variable domain: DTGVSQNPRHKITKRGQNVTFRCDPISEHNRLYWYRQTLGQGPEFLTYFQNEAQLEKSRLLSDRFSAERPKGSFSTLEIQRTEQGDSAMYLCASSLESSGGAFFGQGTRLTVV.